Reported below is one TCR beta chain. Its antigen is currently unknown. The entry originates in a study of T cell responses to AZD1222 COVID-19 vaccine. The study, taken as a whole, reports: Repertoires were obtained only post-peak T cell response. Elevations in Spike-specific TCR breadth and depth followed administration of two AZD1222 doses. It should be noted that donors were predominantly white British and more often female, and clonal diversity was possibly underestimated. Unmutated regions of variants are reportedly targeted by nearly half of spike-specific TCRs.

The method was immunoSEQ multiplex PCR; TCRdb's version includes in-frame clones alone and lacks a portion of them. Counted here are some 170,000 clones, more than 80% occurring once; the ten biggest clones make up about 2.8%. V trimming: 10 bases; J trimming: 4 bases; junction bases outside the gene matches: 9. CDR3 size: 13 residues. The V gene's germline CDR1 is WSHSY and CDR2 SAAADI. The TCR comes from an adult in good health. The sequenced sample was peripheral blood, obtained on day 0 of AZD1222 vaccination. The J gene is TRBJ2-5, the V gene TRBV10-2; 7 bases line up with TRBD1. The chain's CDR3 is CAIASGTAETQYF. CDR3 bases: TGCGCCATCGCCTCCGGGACAGCAGAGACCCAGTACTTC.